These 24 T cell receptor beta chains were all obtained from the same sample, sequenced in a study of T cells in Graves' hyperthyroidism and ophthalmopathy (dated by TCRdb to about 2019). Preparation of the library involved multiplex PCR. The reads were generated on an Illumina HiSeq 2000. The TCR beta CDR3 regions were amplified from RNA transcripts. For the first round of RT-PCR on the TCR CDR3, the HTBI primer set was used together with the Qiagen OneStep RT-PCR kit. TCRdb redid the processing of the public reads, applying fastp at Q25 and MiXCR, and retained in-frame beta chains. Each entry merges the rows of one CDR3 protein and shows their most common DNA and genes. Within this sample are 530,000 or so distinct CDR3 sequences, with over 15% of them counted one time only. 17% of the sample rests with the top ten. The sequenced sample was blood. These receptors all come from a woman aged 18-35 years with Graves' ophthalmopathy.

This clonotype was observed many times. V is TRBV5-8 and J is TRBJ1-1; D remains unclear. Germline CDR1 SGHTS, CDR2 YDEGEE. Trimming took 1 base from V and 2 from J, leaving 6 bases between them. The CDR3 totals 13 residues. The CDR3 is CASSLFANTEAFF. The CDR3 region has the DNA TGTGCCAGCAGCTTGTTTGCTAACACTGAAGCTTTCTTT. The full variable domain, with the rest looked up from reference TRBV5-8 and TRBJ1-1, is EAGVTQSPTHLIKTRGQQATLRCSPISGHTSVYWYQQALGLGLQFLLWYDEGEERNRGNFPPRFSGRQFPNYSSELNVNALELEDSALYLCASSLFANTEAFFGQGTRLTVV.

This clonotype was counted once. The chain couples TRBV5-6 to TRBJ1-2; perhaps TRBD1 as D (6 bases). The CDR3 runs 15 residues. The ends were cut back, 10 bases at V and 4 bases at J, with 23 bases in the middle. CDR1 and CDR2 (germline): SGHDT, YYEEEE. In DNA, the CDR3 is TGTGCCGGCACTCCGGGAAACAGGGTGCTCTATGGCTACACCTTC. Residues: CAGTPGNRVLYGYTF.

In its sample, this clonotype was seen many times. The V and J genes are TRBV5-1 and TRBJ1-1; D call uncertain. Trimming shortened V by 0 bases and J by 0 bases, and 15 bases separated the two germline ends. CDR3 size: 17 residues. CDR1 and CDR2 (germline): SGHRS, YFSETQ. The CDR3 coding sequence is TGCGCCAGCAGCTTGGAGGAGGGAGAAGAGGTGAACACTGAAGCTTTCTTT. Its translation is CASSLEEGEEVNTEAFF. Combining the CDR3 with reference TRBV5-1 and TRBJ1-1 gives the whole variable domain KAGVTQTPRYLIKTRGQQVTLSCSPISGHRSVSWYQQTPGQGLQFLFEYFSETQRNKGNFPGRFSGRQFSNSRSEMNVSTLELGDSALYLCASSLEEGEEVNTEAFFGQGTRLTVV.

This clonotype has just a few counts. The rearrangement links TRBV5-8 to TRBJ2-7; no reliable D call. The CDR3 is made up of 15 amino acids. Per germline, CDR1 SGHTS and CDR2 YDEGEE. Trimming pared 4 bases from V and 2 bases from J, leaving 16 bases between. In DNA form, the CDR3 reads TGTGCCAGCAGCCACTTTATGGGGATGGCCTACGAGCAGTACTTC. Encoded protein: CASSHFMGMAYEQYF.

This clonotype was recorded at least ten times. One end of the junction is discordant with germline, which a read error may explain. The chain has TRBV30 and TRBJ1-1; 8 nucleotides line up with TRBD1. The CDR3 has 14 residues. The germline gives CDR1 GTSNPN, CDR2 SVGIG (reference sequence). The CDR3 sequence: CAWSARQGNAEAFF. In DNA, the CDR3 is TGTGCCTGGAGTGCTAGACAGGGGAACGCTGAAGCTTTCTTT. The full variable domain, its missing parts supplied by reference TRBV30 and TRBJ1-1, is SQTIHQWPATLVQPVGSPLSLECTVEGTSNPNLYWYRQAAGRGLQLLFYSVGIGQISSEVPQNLSASRPQDRQFILSSKKLLLSDSGFYLCAWSARQGNAEAFFGQGTRLTVV.

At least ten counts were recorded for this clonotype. For the CDR3, the DNA is TGCAGTGCTTACGGACGGCCTAACACAGATACGCAGTATTTT. It encodes CSAYGRPNTDTQYF. The V and J genes are TRBV20-1 and TRBJ2-3; D remains ambiguous. Germline V gene data show CDR1 as DFQATT and CDR2 as SNEGSKA (reference sequence). This CDR3 spans 14 amino acids. The V and J ends lost 5 bases and 2 bases respectively, with 14 bases between them.

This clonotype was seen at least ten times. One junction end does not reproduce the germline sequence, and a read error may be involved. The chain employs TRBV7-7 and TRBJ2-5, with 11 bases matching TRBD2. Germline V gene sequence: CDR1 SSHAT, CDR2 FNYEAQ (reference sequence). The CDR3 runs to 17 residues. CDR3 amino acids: CASSLLLAGGPQETQYF. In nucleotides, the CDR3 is TGTGCTAGCAGCTTACTGCTAGCGGGGGGTCCCCAAGAGACCCAGTACTTC.

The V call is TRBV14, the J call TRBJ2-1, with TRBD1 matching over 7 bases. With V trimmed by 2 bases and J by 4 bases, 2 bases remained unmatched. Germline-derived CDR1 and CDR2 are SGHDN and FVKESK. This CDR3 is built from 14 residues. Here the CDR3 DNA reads TGTGCCAGCAGCCAATTCAGGGGGTACAATGAGCAGTTCTTC. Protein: CASSQFRGYNEQFF.

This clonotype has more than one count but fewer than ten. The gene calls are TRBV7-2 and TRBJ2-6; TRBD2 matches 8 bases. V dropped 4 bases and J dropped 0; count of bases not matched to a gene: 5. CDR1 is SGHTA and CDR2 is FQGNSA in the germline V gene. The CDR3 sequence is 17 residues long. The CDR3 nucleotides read TGTGCCAGCAGCTGGACTAGCCTTGGCTCTGGGGCCAACGTCCTGACTTTC. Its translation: CASSWTSLGSGANVLTF.

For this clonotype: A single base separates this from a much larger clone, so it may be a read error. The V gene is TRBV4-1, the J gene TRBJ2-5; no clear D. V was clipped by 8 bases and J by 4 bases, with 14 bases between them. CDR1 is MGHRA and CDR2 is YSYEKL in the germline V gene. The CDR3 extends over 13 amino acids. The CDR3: CASGVRLGETQYF. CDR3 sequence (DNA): TGCGCCAGCGGGGTCAGGCTGGGAGAGACCCAGTACTTC.

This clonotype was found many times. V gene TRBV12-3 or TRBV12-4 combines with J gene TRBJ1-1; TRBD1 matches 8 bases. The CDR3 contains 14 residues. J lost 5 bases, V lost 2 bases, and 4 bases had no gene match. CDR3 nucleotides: TGTGCCAGCAGTTTATCAGGGGGCTGGACTGAAGCTTTCTTT. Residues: CASSLSGGWTEAFF.

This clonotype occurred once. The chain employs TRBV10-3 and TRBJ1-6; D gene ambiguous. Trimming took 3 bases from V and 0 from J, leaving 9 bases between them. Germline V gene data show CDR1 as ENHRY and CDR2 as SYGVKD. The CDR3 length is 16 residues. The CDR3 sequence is CAISEMLSSYNSPLHF. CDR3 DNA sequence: TGTGCCATCAGTGAAATGCTTAGCTCCTATAATTCACCCCTCCACTTT.

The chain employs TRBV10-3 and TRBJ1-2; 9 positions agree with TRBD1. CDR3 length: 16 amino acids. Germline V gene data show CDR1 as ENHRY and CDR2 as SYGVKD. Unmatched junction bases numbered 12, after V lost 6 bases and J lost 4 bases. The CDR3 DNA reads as TGTGCCATCAGCAAAAGAACCATGACAGGGGGCTATGGCTACACCTTC. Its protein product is CAISKRTMTGGYGYTF.

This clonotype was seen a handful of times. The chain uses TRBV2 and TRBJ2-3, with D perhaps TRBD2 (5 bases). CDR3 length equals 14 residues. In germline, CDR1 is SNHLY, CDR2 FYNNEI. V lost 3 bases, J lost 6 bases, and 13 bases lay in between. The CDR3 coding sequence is TGTGCCAGCAGTGAGGGCTCTAGCTGGGATACGCAGTATTTT. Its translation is CASSEGSSWDTQYF.

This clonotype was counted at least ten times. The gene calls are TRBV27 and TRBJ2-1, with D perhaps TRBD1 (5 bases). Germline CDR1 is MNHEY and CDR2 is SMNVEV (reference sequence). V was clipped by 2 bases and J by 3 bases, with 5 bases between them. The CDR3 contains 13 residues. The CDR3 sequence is CASSLQGYNEQFF. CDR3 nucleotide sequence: TGTGCCAGCAGTTTACAGGGCTACAATGAGCAGTTCTTC.

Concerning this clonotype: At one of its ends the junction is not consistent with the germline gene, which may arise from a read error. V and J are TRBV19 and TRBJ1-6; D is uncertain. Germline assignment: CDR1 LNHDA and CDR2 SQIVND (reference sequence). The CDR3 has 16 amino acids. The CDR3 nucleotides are TGTGCCAGTAGCATAGACATCGGCTCCTATAATTCACCCCTCCACTTT. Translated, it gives CASSIDIGSYNSPLHF.

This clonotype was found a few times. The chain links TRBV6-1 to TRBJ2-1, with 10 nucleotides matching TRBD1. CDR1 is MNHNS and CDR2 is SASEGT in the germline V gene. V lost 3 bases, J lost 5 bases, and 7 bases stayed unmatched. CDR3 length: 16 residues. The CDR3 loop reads CASSDSPGTGDNEQFF. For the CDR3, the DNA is TGTGCCAGCAGTGACTCACCCGGGACAGGGGACAATGAGCAGTTCTTC.

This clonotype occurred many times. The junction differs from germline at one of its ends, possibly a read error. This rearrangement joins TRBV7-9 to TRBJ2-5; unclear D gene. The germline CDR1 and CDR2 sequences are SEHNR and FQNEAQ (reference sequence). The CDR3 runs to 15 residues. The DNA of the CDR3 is TGTGCCAGCAGCTTATCGACTCCGCTCGTAGAGGCCCAGTACTTC. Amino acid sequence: CASSLSTPLVEAQYF.

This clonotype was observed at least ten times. The CDR3 here is CASSQYAYEQYF. The CDR3 DNA reads TGTGCCAGCAGCCAGTATGCCTACGAGCAGTACTTC. The J gene is TRBJ2-7, the V gene TRBV14; D call uncertain. V was pared by 3 bases and J by 2 bases, with 5 bases between. Germline values: CDR1 SGHDN, CDR2 FVKESK. The CDR3 is 12 amino acids.

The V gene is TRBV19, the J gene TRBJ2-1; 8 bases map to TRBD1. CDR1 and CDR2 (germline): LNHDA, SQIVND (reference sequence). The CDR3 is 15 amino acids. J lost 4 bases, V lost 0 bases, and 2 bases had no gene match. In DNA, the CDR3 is TGTGCCAGTAGTATAGATCGGGACAGGTACAATGAGCAGTTCTTC. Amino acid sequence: CASSIDRDRYNEQFF.

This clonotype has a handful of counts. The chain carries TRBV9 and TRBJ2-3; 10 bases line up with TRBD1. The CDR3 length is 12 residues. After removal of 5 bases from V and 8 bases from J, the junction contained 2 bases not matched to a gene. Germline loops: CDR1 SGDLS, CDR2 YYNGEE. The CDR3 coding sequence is TGTGCCAGCAGAGGACAGGGGGGTACGCAGTATTTT. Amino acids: CASRGQGGTQYF.

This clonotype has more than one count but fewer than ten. The CDR3 is CASSPGWGGITNYGYTF. The CDR3 bases are TGTGCCAGCAGCCCCGGTTGGGGGGGAATCACTAACTATGGCTACACCTTC. V gene TRBV7-9 combines with J gene TRBJ1-2; D may be TRBD1 (5 bases). V lost 5 bases and J lost 0, with 19 bases in between. CDR1 is SEHNR, CDR2 FQNEAQ, per germline (reference sequence). CDR3 length equals 17 residues. Together with reference TRBV7-9 and TRBJ1-2, the CDR3 gives the full variable domain: DTGVSQNPRHKITKRGQNVTFRCDPISEHNRLYWYRQTLGQGPEFLTYFQNEAQLEKSRLLSDRFSAERPKGSFSTLEIQRTEQGDSAMYLCASSPGWGGITNYGYTFGSGTRLTVV.

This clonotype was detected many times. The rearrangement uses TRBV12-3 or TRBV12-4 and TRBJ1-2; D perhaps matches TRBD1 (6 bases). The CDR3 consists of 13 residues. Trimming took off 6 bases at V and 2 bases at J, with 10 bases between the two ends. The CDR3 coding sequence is TGTGCCAGCAGCAGACAGGACAACTATGGCTACACCTTC. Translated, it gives CASSRQDNYGYTF.

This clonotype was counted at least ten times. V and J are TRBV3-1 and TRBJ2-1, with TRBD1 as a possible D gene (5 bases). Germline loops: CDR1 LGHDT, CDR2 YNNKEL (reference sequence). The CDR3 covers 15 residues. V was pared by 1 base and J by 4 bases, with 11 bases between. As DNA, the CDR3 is TGTGCCAGCAGCCAAGGCACAGGCCAATACAATGAGCAGTTCTTC. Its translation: CASSQGTGQYNEQFF.